The 32 T cell receptor beta chains listed next were all sequenced from one sample in a study of circulating tumor DNA in untreated peripheral T-cell lymphoma (dated by TCRdb to the early 2020s). The library relied on the immunoSEQ multiplex PCR assay. TCRdb carries this immuneACCESS record with in-frame sequences only. Its versions omit some clonotypes, under half of them owing to an unresolved V gene in the studies checked, with the rest unexplained. This sample holds about 420 clones; roughly 85% were observed only once. The top ten constitute 5.5% to 6.5% of the sample. Material for sequencing was cell-free DNA from blood serum. Every receptor here comes from a human donor with peripheral T-cell lymphoma.

This chain connects TRBV18 to TRBJ1-1; D unclear. The germline V and J ends were trimmed by 4 bases and 10 bases, with 19 bases remaining between them. The CDR3 spans 14 residues. Per germline, CDR1 KGHSH and CDR2 LQKENI. CDR3 loop: CASSLGQTSWRAFF. The CDR3 DNA sequence: TGTGCCAGCTCACTAGGTCAGACGTCCTGGAGAGCTTTCTTT.

This chain links TRBV28 with TRBJ1-6; possibly TRBD1 for D (6 bases). Between the trimmed V and J ends, which lost 8 bases and 10 bases, there was a span of 18 bases. Germline-derived CDR1 and CDR2 are MDHEN and SYDVKM. There are 14 residues in the CDR3. This CDR3 is CASGPPSRGSPLHF. The DNA for the CDR3 is TGTGCCAGCGGCCCCCCGTCGAGGGGGTCACCCCTCCACTTT.

CDR3 DNA: TGTGCCAGCAGCAAGATGAACCCACAAAGTCGGGCCAACGTCCTGACTTTC. Translating gives CASSKMNPQSRANVLTF. This rearrangement joins TRBV7-8 to TRBJ2-6; D not resolved. Germline loops: CDR1 SGHVS, CDR2 FQNEAQ. This CDR3 region has 17 residues. Between the trimmed V and J ends, which lost 5 bases and 5 bases, there was a span of 19 bases.

The chain employs TRBV18 and TRBJ2-2; D gene unclear. With 5 bases removed from V and 6 bases from J, the gap between germline ends came to 7 bases. Germline V CDR1 and CDR2: KGHSH, LQKENI. This CDR3 has 12 amino acids. The CDR3 here is CASSLEAGELFF. CDR3 bases: TGTGCCAGCTCATTGGAAGCCGGGGAGCTGTTTTTT.

This chain joins TRBV29-1 and TRBJ2-5, with a tentative D call TRBD1 (5 bases). V was trimmed by 6 bases and J by 3 bases, leaving 11 bases between them. The germline gives CDR1 SQVTM, CDR2 ANQGSEA. CDR3 length equals 12 residues. Here the CDR3 DNA reads TGCAGCGTCACAGGATCCAAAGAGACCCAGTACTTC. It encodes CSVTGSKETQYF.

The chain uses TRBV10-1 and TRBJ2-5, with TRBD2 as a possible D gene (5 bases). The CDR3 has 13 amino acids. V was trimmed by 5 bases and J by 4 bases, leaving 11 bases between them. Germline V gene data show CDR1 as WNHNN and CDR2 as SYGVQD (reference sequence). The CDR3 coding sequence is TGCGCCAGCAGTTCAGGCGAGGGAGAGACCCAGTACTTC. Translated: CASSSGEGETQYF.

The V gene is TRBV7-7, the J gene TRBJ2-7, with a possible D match to TRBD1 (5 bases). V lost 2 bases and J lost 5, with 16 bases in between. The CDR3 length is 15 residues. CDR1 and CDR2 (germline): SSHAT, FNYEAQ (reference sequence). The CDR3 nucleotides read TGTGCCAGCAGCTTAACGGCAGCCCAGGGTGACGAGCAGTACTTC. It yields the protein CASSLTAAQGDEQYF.

The rearrangement uses TRBV11-2 and TRBJ2-7; the D gene is possibly TRBD2 (7 bases). CDR1 is SGHAT and CDR2 is FQNNGV in the germline V gene. V shed 1 base and J shed 0 bases, with 16 bases lying between them. This CDR3 region has 17 residues. The CDR3 region has the DNA TGTGCCAGCAGCTTAGGGTCGGGGGGCATATTCTCCTACGAGCAGTACTTC. Residues: CASSLGSGGIFSYEQYF. The complete variable domain, with remaining parts taken from reference TRBV11-2 and TRBJ2-7, reads EAGVAQSPRYKIIEKRQSVAFWCNPISGHATLYWYQQILGQGPKLLIQFQNNGVVDDSQLPKDRFSAERLKGVDSTLKIQPAKLEDSAVYLCASSLGSGGIFSYEQYFGPGTRLTVT.

This rearrangement joins TRBV7-2 to TRBJ2-3; tentative D call: TRBD2 (6 bases). Between the trimmed V and J ends, which lost 5 bases and 8 bases, there was a span of 17 bases. From germline, CDR1 is SGHTA and CDR2 FQGNSA. The CDR3 is 14 residues long. The CDR3 sequence: CASSSRDFQGTQYF. The CDR3 bases are TGTGCCAGCAGCAGCCGGGACTTTCAAGGTACGCAGTATTTT.

The chain combines TRBV2 with TRBJ1-5; the D gene is possibly TRBD1 (5 bases). The CDR3 covers 14 residues. V dropped 5 bases and J dropped 9 bases, with 17 bases sitting between them. Germline CDR1 SNHLY, CDR2 FYNNEI. DNA for the CDR3: TGTGCCAGCAGTCCCCCAGGTCCGGGGGGGCCCCAGCATTTT. This translates into CASSPPGPGGPQHF.

The chain links TRBV13 to TRBJ2-3; D may correspond to TRBD1 or TRBD2 (6 bases each). Looked up from germline, CDR1 is PRHDT and CDR2 is FYEKMQ (reference sequence). V shed 5 bases and J shed 4 bases, with 22 bases lying between them. This CDR3 is 17 amino acids long. The CDR3 loop reads CASSPRGVILEADTQYF. For the CDR3, the DNA is TGTGCCAGCAGCCCGAGGGGGGTGATCCTCGAGGCAGATACGCAGTATTTT. The whole variable domain, filled in from reference TRBV13 and TRBJ2-3, reads AAGVIQSPRHLIKEKRETATLKCYPIPRHDTVYWYQQGPGQDPQFLISFYEKMQSDKGSIPDRFSAQQFSDYHSELNMSSLELGDSALYFCASSPRGVILEADTQYFGPGTRLTVL.

The gene calls are TRBV15 and TRBJ2-7; D call uncertain. The V and J ends lost 6 bases and 0 bases respectively, with 12 bases between them. Per germline, CDR1 LNHNV and CDR2 YYDKDF (reference sequence). The CDR3 sequence is 14 residues long. Here the CDR3 DNA reads TGTGCCACCAGGGACCAAGCCGGCTCCTACGAGCAGTACTTC. This sequence encodes CATRDQAGSYEQYF.

The J gene is TRBJ2-7, the V gene TRBV11-2; TRBD2 matches 9 bases. The V gene end was trimmed by 6 bases and the J gene end by 3 bases; junction bases not matched to a gene: 9. Germline assignment: CDR1 SGHAT and CDR2 FQNNGV. The CDR3 spans 15 residues. CDR3 sequence (DNA): TGTGCCAGCAGAGCCGTTGGCGGGGGGGACTACGAGCAGTACTTC. Translation gives CASRAVGGGDYEQYF.

V usage is TRBV12-5 and J usage is TRBJ1-3; no clear D. The V end was cut by 3 bases, the J end by 0 bases, with 9 bases between. CDR1 LGHNT and CDR2 FRNRAP come from the germline V gene. The CDR3 spans 15 residues. The CDR3 here is CASGFKLSSGNTIYF. The DNA for the CDR3 is TGTGCTAGTGGTTTTAAGCTGAGCTCTGGAAACACCATATATTTT.

V usage is TRBV19 and J usage is TRBJ2-3, with 10 bases fitting TRBD1. Germline CDR1 LNHDA, CDR2 SQIVND (reference sequence). Trimming cost V 6 bases and J 5 bases; bases outside gene matches: 5. The CDR3 length is 14 residues. The CDR3 reads CASRRQGAQDTQYF. In DNA form, the CDR3 reads TGTGCCAGTAGGAGACAGGGGGCGCAAGATACGCAGTATTTT. Using reference TRBV19 and TRBJ2-3 for the parts outside the CDR3, the full variable domain is DGGITQSPKYLFRKEGQNVTLSCEQNLNHDAMYWYRQDPGQGLRLIYYSQIVNDFQKGDIAEGYSVSREKKESFPLTVTSAQKNPTAFYLCASRRQGAQDTQYFGPGTRLTVL.

The chain uses TRBV6-1 and TRBJ1-5, with TRBD1 as a possible D gene (5 bases). CDR3 length: 15 residues. Between the trimmed V and J ends, which lost 2 bases and 1 base, there was a span of 9 bases. Germline loops: CDR1 MNHNS, CDR2 SASEGT. The CDR3 DNA reads TGTGCCAGCAGTGAACAGGGATTAAGCAATCAGCCCCAGCATTTT. Its protein product is CASSEQGLSNQPQHF.

The genes are TRBV27 and TRBJ2-3; 7 positions agree with TRBD2. Unmatched junction bases numbered 16, after V lost 7 bases and J lost 6 bases. Germline V gene lookup returns CDR1 MNHEY and CDR2 SMNVEV (reference sequence). This CDR3 comprises 16 residues. The CDR3 region is CASTLPGAGLADTQYF. In DNA, the CDR3 is TGTGCCAGCACCCTCCCAGGAGCGGGGCTAGCGGATACGCAGTATTTT.

The genes are TRBV7-3 and TRBJ2-3; 12 bases are shared with TRBD2. Germline V gives CDR1 SGHTA, CDR2 FQGTGA. With V trimmed by 5 bases and J by 0 bases, 3 bases remained unmatched. The CDR3 length is 16 residues. The DNA of the CDR3 is TGTGCCAGCAGCGACGGACTAGCGGGGAGCACAGATACGCAGTATTTT. Amino acids: CASSDGLAGSTDTQYF.

V usage is TRBV23-1 and J usage is TRBJ2-7; 8 bases are a match to TRBD1. TRBV23-1 carries the ORF label, with uncertain function. The CDR3 spans 15 residues. The J segment lost 5 bases and the V segment lost 6 bases, leaving 12 bases of the junction unmatched. The DNA for the CDR3 is TGCGCCAGCAGCCGCAAGGACAGGGTCGGGAACGAGCAGTACTTC. Translation: CASSRKDRVGNEQYF.

The chain couples TRBV6-5 to TRBJ2-2; possible D gene TRBD1, 6 bases. Trimming took 4 bases from V and 0 from J, leaving 12 bases between them. The CDR3 extends over 16 amino acids. The V gene's germline CDR1 is MNHEY and CDR2 SVGAGI. CDR3 protein: CASSSPGTPNTGELFF. In DNA, the CDR3 is TGTGCCAGCAGTTCTCCCGGGACACCGAACACCGGGGAGCTGTTTTTT.

CDR3 residues: CASSLYGGATDTQYF. DNA of the CDR3: TGTGCCAGCAGTTTATACGGGGGGGCTACAGATACGCAGTATTTT. V gene TRBV27 combines with J gene TRBJ2-3; 8 nucleotides line up with TRBD2. CDR1 and CDR2 (germline): MNHEY, SMNVEV (reference sequence). The CDR3 runs to 15 residues. V gave up 1 base and J gave up 3 bases; unmatched junction bases: 3.

The V call is TRBV7-9, the J call TRBJ2-5; 9 bases are a match to TRBD2. Trimming at V came to 5 bases and at J to 4 bases, leaving 5 bases not matched to a gene. CDR1 and CDR2 from the germline V gene are SEHNR and FQNEAQ (reference sequence). The CDR3 is 14 amino acids. The CDR3 DNA reads as TGTGCCAGCAGCGCGGGGGGGTCGAGAGAGACCCAGTACTTC. It codes for CASSAGGSRETQYF.

This clone appeared a few times. The chain joins TRBV19 to TRBJ2-5; D assignment may be TRBD1 or TRBD2 (5 bases each). Germline lookup yields CDR1 LNHDA and CDR2 SQIVND (reference sequence). The CDR3 covers 13 residues. The V and J ends lost 5 bases and 7 bases respectively, with 14 bases between them. Here the CDR3 reads CASSEGPTVTQYF. The CDR3 DNA reads as TGTGCCAGTAGTGAGGGACCGACTGTGACCCAGTACTTC.

The rearrangement joins TRBV7-6 to TRBJ2-6; 15 nucleotides match TRBD2. Germline lookup yields CDR1 SGHVS and CDR2 FNYEAQ. CDR3 size: 19 residues. The V gene end was trimmed by 5 bases and the J gene end by 2 bases; junction bases not matched to a gene: 7. The CDR3 DNA reads TGTGCCAGCAGCGCCGCGGGACTAGCGGGGGGAGCTGGGGCCAACGTCCTGACTTTC. Encoded protein: CASSAAGLAGGAGANVLTF.

V is TRBV6-1 and J is TRBJ2-1, with D hard to call. Germline values: CDR1 MNHNS, CDR2 SASEGT. V shed 1 base and J shed 9 bases, with 13 bases lying between them. The length of the CDR3 is 14 residues. Written as DNA, the CDR3 is TGTGCCAGCAGTGAAGTCCAGAATCTCGGTGAGCAGTTCTTC. This translates into CASSEVQNLGEQFF.

V is TRBV11-3 and J is TRBJ2-1; the match to TRBD2 covers 10 bases. Per the germline V gene, CDR1 is SGHNT and CDR2 is YENEEA. This CDR3 comprises 15 residues. V lost 5 bases and J lost 7; bases outside the gene matches: 8. The CDR3 is CASSKLAGAVNEQFF. The CDR3 DNA sequence: TGTGCCAGCAGCAAGCTAGCGGGAGCAGTAAATGAGCAGTTCTTC. The entire variable domain, with the rest obtained from reference TRBV11-3 and TRBJ2-1, is as follows: EAGVVQSPRYKIIEKKQPVAFWCNPISGHNTLYWYLQNLGQGPELLIRYENEEAVDDSQLPKDRFSAERLKGVDSTLKIQPAELGDSAVYLCASSKLAGAVNEQFFGPGTRLTVL.

The rearrangement links TRBV19 to TRBJ2-3; 10 bases are shared with TRBD1. The CDR3 runs 16 residues. V was pared by 4 bases and J by 3 bases, with 7 bases of the junction left unmatched. The germline V gene encodes CDR1 LNHDA and CDR2 SQIVND (reference sequence). CDR3 in DNA: TGTGCCAGTAGTACTGGGACAGGGGTAAAAACAGATACGCAGTATTTT. As protein: CASSTGTGVKTDTQYF.

This rearrangement joins TRBV11-1 to TRBJ2-2; no reliable D call. CDR1 is SGHAT, CDR2 FQDESV, per germline (reference sequence). The CDR3 loop spans 16 amino acids. Trimming pared 3 bases from V and 0 bases from J, leaving 11 bases between. The chain's CDR3 is CASSFGLSPNTGELFF. CDR3 DNA sequence: TGTGCCAGCAGCTTTGGGCTTTCCCCGAACACCGGGGAGCTGTTTTTT.

This chain connects TRBV27 to TRBJ2-4, with D unresolved. The V gene's germline CDR1 is MNHEY and CDR2 SMNVEV (reference sequence). The CDR3 extends over 14 amino acids. V lost 7 bases and J 0 bases, leaving 10 bases between the germline ends. The CDR3 sequence: CASTPRSAKNIQYF. The CDR3 nucleotides are TGTGCCAGCACTCCTCGGTCAGCCAAAAACATTCAGTACTTC.

This chain connects TRBV5-1 to TRBJ1-1; D gene ambiguous. This CDR3 region has 15 residues. Germline lookup yields CDR1 SGHRS and CDR2 YFSETQ. The ends were cut back, 1 base at V and 5 bases at J, with 15 bases in the middle. CDR3 sequence reads: CASSLYQLGHTEAFF. CDR3 DNA: TGCGCCAGCAGCTTGTATCAGTTAGGCCATACTGAAGCTTTCTTT.

The V and J genes are TRBV7-2 and TRBJ2-3; D not resolved. This CDR3 is 13 amino acids long. Trimming took off 2 bases at V and 5 bases at J, with 8 bases between the two ends. Germline CDR1 SGHTA, CDR2 FQGNSA. CDR3 sequence: CASSLHPLDTQYF. CDR3 sequence (DNA): TGTGCCAGCAGCTTACACCCGTTAGATACGCAGTATTTT.

This chain connects TRBV6-4 to TRBJ1-5; D is perhaps TRBD1 (5 bases). V shed 8 bases and J shed 5 bases, with 19 bases lying between them. CDR1 and CDR2 from the germline V gene are MRHNA and SNTAGT. This CDR3 region has 15 residues. The CDR3 here is CASRAVTASYQPQHF. DNA for the CDR3: TGTGCCAGCCGAGCGGTGACAGCTAGTTATCAGCCCCAGCATTTT.